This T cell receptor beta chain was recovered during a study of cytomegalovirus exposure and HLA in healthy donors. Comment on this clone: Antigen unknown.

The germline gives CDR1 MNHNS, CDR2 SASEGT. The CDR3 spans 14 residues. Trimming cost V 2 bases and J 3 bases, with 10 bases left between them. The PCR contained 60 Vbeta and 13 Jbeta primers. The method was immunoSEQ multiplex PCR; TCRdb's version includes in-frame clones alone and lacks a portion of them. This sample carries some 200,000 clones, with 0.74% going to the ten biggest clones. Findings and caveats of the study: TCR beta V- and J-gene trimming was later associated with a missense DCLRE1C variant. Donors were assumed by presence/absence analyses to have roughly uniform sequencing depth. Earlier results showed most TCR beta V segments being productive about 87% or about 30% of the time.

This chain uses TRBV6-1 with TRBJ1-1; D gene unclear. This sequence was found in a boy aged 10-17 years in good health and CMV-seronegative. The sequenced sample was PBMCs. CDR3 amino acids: CASSEFSGYTEAFF. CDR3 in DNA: TGTGCCAGCAGTGAATTTTCCGGTTACACTGAAGCTTTCTTT.